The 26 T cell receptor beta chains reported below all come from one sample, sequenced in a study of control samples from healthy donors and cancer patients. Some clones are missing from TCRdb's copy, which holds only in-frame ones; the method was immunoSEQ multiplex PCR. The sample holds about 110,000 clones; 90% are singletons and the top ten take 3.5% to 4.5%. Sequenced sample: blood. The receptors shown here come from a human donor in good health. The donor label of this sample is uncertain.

For the CDR3, the DNA is TGTGCCAGCAGTGCCCACCTGGACAGCCTGATACAAAAACGGGTTCAGTACTTC. It codes for CASSAHLDSLIQKRVQYF. V gene TRBV6-1 combines with J gene TRBJ2-4, with TRBD1 as a possible D gene (6 bases). The CDR3 length is 18 residues. Trimming cost V 4 bases and J 11 bases, with 30 bases left between them. Germline CDR1 MNHNS, CDR2 SASEGT.

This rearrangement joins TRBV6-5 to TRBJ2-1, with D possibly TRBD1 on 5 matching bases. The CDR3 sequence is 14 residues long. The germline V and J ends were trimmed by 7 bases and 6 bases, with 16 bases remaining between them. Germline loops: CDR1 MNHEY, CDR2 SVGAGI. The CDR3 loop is CASKYIGQGNEQFF. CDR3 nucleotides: TGTGCCAGCAAGTATATTGGGCAGGGCAATGAGCAGTTCTTC.

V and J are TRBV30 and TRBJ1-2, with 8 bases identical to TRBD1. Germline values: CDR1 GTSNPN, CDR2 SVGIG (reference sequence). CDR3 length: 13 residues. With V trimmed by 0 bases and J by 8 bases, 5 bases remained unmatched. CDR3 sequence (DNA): TGTGCCTGGAGTGTAAAACAGGGGGGCGGCTACACCTTC. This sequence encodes CAWSVKQGGGYTF.

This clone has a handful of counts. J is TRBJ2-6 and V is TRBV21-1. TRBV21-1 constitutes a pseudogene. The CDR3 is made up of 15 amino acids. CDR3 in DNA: TGTGCCAGCAGCCGCGCCGGGCCTGGGGCCAACGTCCTGACTTTC. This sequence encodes CASSRAGPGANVLTF.

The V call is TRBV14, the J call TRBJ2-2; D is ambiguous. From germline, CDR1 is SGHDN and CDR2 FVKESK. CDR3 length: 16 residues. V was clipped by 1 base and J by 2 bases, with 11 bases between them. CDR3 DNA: TGTGCCAGCAGCCAAGTCCGCACCCCCAACACCGGGGAGCTGTTTTTT. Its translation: CASSQVRTPNTGELFF.

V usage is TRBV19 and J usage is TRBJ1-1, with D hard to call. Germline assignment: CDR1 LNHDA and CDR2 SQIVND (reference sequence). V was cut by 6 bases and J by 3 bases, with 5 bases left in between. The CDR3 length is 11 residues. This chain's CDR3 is CASRWDTEAFF. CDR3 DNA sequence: TGTGCCAGTAGGTGGGACACTGAAGCTTTCTTT.

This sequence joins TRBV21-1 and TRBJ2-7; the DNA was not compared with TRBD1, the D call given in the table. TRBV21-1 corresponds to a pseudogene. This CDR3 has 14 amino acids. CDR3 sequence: CASSNRGNVYEQYF. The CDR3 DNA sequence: TGTGCCAGCAGCAATAGGGGGAACGTCTACGAGCAGTACTTC.

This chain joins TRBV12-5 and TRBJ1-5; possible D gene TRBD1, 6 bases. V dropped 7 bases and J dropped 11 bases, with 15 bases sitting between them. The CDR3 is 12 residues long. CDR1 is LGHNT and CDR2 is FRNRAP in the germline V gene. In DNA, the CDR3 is TGTGCTAGTGCCCTTGTGTCAGGGGCCCAGCATTTT. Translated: CASALVSGAQHF.

The CDR3 nucleotides read TGTGCCAGCAGCAATCCATGGGACTCCTACGAGCAGTACGTC. It encodes CASSNPWDSYEQYV. This chain joins TRBV7-9 and TRBJ2-7; D call uncertain. Germline CDR1 is SEHNR and CDR2 is FQNEAQ (reference sequence). The V end lost 5 bases, the J end lost 0 bases, and 11 bases lay between the germline ends. The CDR3 is made up of 14 amino acids.

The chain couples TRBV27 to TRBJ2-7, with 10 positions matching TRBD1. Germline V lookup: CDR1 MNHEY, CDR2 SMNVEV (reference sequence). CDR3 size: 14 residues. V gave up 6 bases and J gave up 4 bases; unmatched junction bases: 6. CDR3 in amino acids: CASRTGQGIYEQYF. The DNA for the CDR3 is TGTGCCAGCAGGACGGGACAGGGGATTTACGAGCAGTACTTC.

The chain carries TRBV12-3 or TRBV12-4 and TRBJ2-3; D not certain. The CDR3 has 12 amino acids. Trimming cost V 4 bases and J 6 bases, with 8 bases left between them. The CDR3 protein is CASSWGSDTQYF. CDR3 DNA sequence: TGTGCCAGCAGTTGGGGTTCCGATACGCAGTATTTT.

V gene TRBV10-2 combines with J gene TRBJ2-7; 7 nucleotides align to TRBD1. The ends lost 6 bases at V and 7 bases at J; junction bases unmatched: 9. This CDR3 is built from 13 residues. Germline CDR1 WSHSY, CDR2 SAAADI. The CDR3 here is CASSPRQGLEQYF. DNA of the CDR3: TGCGCCAGCAGCCCTAGACAGGGATTAGAGCAGTACTTC.

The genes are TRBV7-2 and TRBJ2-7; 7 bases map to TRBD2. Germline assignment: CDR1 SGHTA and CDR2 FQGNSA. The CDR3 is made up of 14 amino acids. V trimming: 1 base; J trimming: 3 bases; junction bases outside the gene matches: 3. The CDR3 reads CASSLGGDYYEQYF. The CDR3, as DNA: TGTGCCAGCAGCTTAGGCGGGGACTACTACGAGCAGTACTTC.

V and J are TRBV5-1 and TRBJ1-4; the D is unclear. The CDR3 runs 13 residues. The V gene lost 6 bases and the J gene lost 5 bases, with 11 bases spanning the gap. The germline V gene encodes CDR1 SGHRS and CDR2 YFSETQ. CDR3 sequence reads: CASMGSENEKLFF. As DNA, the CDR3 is TGCGCCAGCATGGGCAGCGAGAATGAAAAACTGTTTTTT.

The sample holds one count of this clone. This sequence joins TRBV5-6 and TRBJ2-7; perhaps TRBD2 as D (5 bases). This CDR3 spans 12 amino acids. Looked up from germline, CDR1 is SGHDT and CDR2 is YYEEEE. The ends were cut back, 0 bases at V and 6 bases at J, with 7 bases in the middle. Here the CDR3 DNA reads TGTGCCAGCAGCTTGGGAGGGTCCGAGCAGTACTTC. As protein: CASSLGGSEQYF.

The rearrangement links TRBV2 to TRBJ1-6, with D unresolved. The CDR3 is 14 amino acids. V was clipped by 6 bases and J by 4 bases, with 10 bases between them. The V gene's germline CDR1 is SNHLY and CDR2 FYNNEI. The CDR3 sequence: CASRDGPYNSPLHF. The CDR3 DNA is TGTGCCAGCAGGGACGGACCGTATAATTCACCCCTCCACTTT.

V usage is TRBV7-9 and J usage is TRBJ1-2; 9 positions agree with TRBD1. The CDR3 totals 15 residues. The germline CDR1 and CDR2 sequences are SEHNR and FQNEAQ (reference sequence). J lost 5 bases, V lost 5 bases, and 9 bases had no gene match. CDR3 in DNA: TGTGCCAGCAGCGGGCCGGACAGGGGACGATATGGCTACACCTTC. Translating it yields CASSGPDRGRYGYTF.

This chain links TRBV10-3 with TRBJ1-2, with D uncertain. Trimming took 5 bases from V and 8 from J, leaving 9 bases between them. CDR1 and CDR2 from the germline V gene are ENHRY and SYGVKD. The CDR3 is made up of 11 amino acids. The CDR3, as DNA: TGTGCCATCAGTCAGACCGGGGGCTACACCTTC. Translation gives CAISQTGGYTF.

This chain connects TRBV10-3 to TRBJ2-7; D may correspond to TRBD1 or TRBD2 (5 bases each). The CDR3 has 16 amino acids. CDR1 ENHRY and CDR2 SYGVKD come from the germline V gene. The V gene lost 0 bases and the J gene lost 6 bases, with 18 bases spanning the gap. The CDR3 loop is CAISESRVPQGAEQYF. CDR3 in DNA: TGTGCCATCAGTGAGTCGAGGGTTCCCCAGGGAGCCGAGCAGTACTTC.

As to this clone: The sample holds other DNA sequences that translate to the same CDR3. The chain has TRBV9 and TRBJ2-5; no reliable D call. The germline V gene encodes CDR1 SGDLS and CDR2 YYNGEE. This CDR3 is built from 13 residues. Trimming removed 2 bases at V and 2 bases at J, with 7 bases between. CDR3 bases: TGTGCCAGCAGCGTGGGCGGTCAAGAGACCCAGTACTTC. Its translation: CASSVGGQETQYF.

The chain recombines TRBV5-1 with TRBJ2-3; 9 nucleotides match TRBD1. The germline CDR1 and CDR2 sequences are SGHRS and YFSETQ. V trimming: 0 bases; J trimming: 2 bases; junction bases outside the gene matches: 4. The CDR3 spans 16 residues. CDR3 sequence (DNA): TGCGCCAGCAGCTTGGGGGGGACAGGGACCACAGATACGCAGTATTTT. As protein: CASSLGGTGTTDTQYF.

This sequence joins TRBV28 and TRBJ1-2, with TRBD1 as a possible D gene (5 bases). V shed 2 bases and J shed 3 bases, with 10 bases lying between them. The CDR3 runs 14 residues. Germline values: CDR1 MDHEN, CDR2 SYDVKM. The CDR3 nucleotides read TGTGCCAGCAGTTTAAGGGGCCCCTACTATGGCTACACCTTC. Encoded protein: CASSLRGPYYGYTF.

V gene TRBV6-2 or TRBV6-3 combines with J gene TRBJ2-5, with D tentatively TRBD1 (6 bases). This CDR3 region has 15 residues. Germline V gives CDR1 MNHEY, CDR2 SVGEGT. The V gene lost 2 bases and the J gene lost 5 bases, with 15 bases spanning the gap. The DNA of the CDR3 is TGTGCCAGCAGTTACAGGGCGAGGGGGTCGGAGACCCAGTACTTC. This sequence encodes CASSYRARGSETQYF.

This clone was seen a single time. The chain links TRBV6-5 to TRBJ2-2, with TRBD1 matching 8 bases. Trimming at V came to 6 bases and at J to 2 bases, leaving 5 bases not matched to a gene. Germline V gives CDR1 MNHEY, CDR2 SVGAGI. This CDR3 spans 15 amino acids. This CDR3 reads CASRTGAHNTGELFF. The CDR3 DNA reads TGTGCCAGCAGGACAGGGGCCCATAACACCGGGGAGCTGTTTTTT.

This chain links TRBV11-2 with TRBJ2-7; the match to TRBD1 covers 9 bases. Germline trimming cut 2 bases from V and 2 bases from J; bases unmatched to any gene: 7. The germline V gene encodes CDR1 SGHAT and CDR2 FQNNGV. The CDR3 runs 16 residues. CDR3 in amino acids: CASSLHRGQGPYEQYF. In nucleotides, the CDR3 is TGTGCCAGCAGCTTACACCGGGGACAGGGCCCCTACGAGCAGTACTTC. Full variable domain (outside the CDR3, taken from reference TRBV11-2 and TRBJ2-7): EAGVAQSPRYKIIEKRQSVAFWCNPISGHATLYWYQQILGQGPKLLIQFQNNGVVDDSQLPKDRFSAERLKGVDSTLKIQPAKLEDSAVYLCASSLHRGQGPYEQYFGPGTRLTVT.

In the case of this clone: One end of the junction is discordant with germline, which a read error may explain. CDR3 loop: CASGSGGPPPSF. The CDR3 DNA is TGTGCCAGCGGAAGTGGCGGGCCTCCCCCCTCTTTT. The chain joins TRBV6-6 to TRBJ1-4; D gene ambiguous. The germline V gene has CDR1 MNHNY and CDR2 SVGAGI (reference sequence). The CDR3 has 12 residues.